Listed below are T cell receptor beta chains from one sample, sequenced in a study of T cells in Graves' hyperthyroidism and ophthalmopathy. Via MiXCR, TCRdb re-called the multiplex PCR reads, giving one row per CDR3 protein. The repertoire holds around 300,000 distinct CDR3 sequences, with roughly 13% as singletons. Material: blood. These receptors all come from a middle-aged woman with Graves' hyperthyroidism. CDR3s include the opening cysteine and the closing phenylalanine or tryptophan. Each record gives: J gene, clone size, D gene, V gene, CDR3 DNA, CDR3 protein. A D gene is named only where the DNA matches it firmly. Clone size is given for some rows only: seen once, a few or many times, or a class if the clone is expanded.

TRBJ2-7 | many | NA | TRBV28 | TGTGCCAGCAGGGTGAGTGGCAGCTCCTACGAGCAGTACTTC | CASRVSGSSYEQYF
TRBJ2-2 | many | TRBD2 | TRBV28 | TGTGCCACTATAGCGGGACCGAACACCGGGGAGCTGTTTTTT | CATIAGPNTGELFF
TRBJ2-1 | NA | TRBD2 | TRBV5-1 | TGCGCCAGCAGCTTGGTTGTAGCGGGAGGCCGGGATGAGCAGTTCTTC | CASSLVVAGGRDEQFF
TRBJ1-2 | many | NA | TRBV6-1 | TGTGCCAGCAATAGACAGCCTGGTGGGTATGGCTACACCTTC | CASNRQPGGYGYTF
TRBJ2-7 | many | TRBD2 | TRBV14 | TGTGCCAGCAGCCAAGGTTCTGGACTAGCGAAGCAGTACTTC | CASSQGSGLAKQYF
TRBJ1-2 | NA | NA | TRBV12-3/TRBV12-4 | TGTGCCAGCAGCCTACAGGGCTATGGCTACGCCTTC | CASSLQGYGYAF
TRBJ1-2 | many | NA | TRBV28 | TGTGCCAGCAGCCGACAGTTCCCTGATGGCTACACCTTC | CASSRQFPDGYTF
TRBJ2-1 | NA | NA | TRBV11-2 | TGTGCCAGCAGCTCCGCCTCGGTTGAGCAGTTCTTC | CASSSASVEQFF
TRBJ2-5 | many | NA | TRBV5-8 | TGTGCCAGCAGCTTGATCGCTGCAGGGCGAGAGACCCAGTACTTC | CASSLIAAGRETQYF
TRBJ2-5 | many | NA | TRBV7-8 | TGTGCCAGCAGCTTAGTGGGGCGGGATCAAGAGACCCAGTACTTC | CASSLVGRDQETQYF
TRBJ2-7 | many | TRBD1 | TRBV28 | TGTGCCAGCACCCTCCCAGGGGGCGGAAGAAGCGAGCAGTACTTC | CASTLPGGGRSEQYF
TRBJ1-1 | many | TRBD1 | TRBV11-2 | TGTGCCAGCAGCTTTAGGGGGCTCCCGAACACTGAAGCTTTCTTT | CASSFRGLPNTEAFF
TRBJ1-2 | few | NA | TRBV27 | TGTGCCAGCAGTTTAACGCCGGACAGCTATGGCTACACCTTC | CASSLTPDSYGYTF
TRBJ2-3 | NA | NA | TRBV19 | TGTGCCAGTAGTGGGTCAGACGCAGATACGCAGTATTTT | CASSGSDADTQYF
TRBJ2-1 | many | TRBD2 | TRBV5-1 | TGCGCCAGCAGCTTGGCGGGGACTAGCGGTTACAATGAGCAGTTCTTC | CASSLAGTSGYNEQFF
TRBJ2-1 | once | NA | TRBV6-5 | TGTGCCAGCAGTGACTCTGGGGGGGCATACAATGAGCAGTTCTTC | CASSDSGGAYNEQFF